This T cell receptor beta chain was sequenced in a study of vaccination and CD4 T cells after COVID-19. In the study overall: Two of the convalescents were Hispanic, and the group consisted of six males and four females. Control cultures were supplied with a CEFX pool, an HIV-1 Nef pool, or no peptide at all. Overlapping spike peptides from SARS-CoV-2, HCoV-NL63, HCoV-OC43 and HCoV-229E served to stimulate the cells.

Regarding treatment: roughly nine-day PBMC culture with coronavirus spike peptide pools or control peptides (ViraFEST assay). Half the medium was exchanged for fresh IL-2 medium on days 3 and 7. Sequencing of the DNA from cultured CD4+ T cells was carried out with the Oncomine TCR Beta short-read assay. Via MiXCR, TCRdb re-called the PCR reads, giving one row per CDR3 protein. The sample consists of some 11,000 distinct CDR3 sequences, roughly 25% of them appearing once. CDR1 and CDR2 from the germline V gene are SGHRS and YFSETQ. V was cut by 4 bases and J by 2 bases, with 6 bases left in between. This CDR3 has 12 amino acids. This clonotype occurred a few times. The antigen is not known.

The source was CD4+ T cells from blood, cultured in vitro, collected after SARS-CoV-2 vaccination. This receptor was obtained from a human donor who had recovered from COVID-19. V and J are TRBV5-1 and TRBJ2-5; D is unresolved. The CDR3 DNA sequence: TGCGCCAGCAGCGGGCAGCAAGAGACCCAGTACTTC. This codes for CASSGQQETQYF.